The 17 T cell receptor beta chains given below trace back to one sample, sequenced in a study of shared clonotypes between healthy human individuals. The data were produced by immunoSEQ multiplex PCR, yet TCRdb's version contains in-frame clones alone and is incomplete. In the table there are around 990,000 clones, 70% to 85% of which are singletons. Sequences were obtained from memory CD4+ T cells from PBMCs. Noted subset: CD45RA-negative fraction. The receptor source for this set is a man between 18 and 29 years old in good health. Some clones in this sample may be carry-over from other donors' samples.

This clone was counted a few times. The chain couples TRBV14 to TRBJ1-1, with D hard to call. Germline V lookup: CDR1 SGHDN, CDR2 FVKESK. The CDR3 contains 14 residues. Trimming removed 0 bases from V and 4 bases from J, with 9 bases in between. CDR3 bases: TGTGCCAGCAGCCAAGATGGGCGCGGCACTGAAGCTTTCTTT. It is translated as CASSQDGRGTEAFF.

This clone was seen just once. The rearrangement joins TRBV5-6 to TRBJ2-5, with D possibly being TRBD1 or TRBD2 (5 bases each). Trimming took 0 bases from V and 0 from J, leaving 12 bases between them. This CDR3 contains 16 residues. The V gene's germline CDR1 is SGHDT and CDR2 YYEEEE. This CDR3 reads CASSLVKGTYQETQYF. The DNA of the CDR3 is TGTGCCAGCAGCTTGGTTAAGGGGACGTACCAAGAGACCCAGTACTTC.

This clone has just a few counts. The chain uses TRBV4-3 and TRBJ2-7; D remains unclear. Trimming cost V 4 bases and J 3 bases, with 10 bases left between them. Germline values: CDR1 LGHNA, CDR2 YSLEER. This CDR3 spans 13 amino acids. The CDR3 spells CASSRRSGYEQYF. CDR3 coding DNA: TGCGCCAGCAGCCGAAGGTCGGGCTACGAGCAGTACTTC.

The rearrangement joins TRBV11-2 to TRBJ2-2; D is unclear. CDR3 length: 12 residues. Deletions cut 5 bases from V and 9 bases from J, with 10 bases between. The germline V gene has CDR1 SGHAT and CDR2 FQNNGV. The CDR3 loop reads CASSPRSRELFF. The CDR3 DNA follows: TGTGCCAGCAGCCCGAGATCGCGGGAGCTGTTTTTT.

The chain joins TRBV27 to TRBJ1-3; tentatively, D is TRBD1 (6 bases). CDR3 length: 16 residues. Trimming took off 6 bases at V and 1 base at J, with 16 bases between the two ends. Germline CDR1 is MNHEY and CDR2 is SMNVEV (reference sequence). The CDR3 region has the DNA TGTGCCAGCAGCCCGGGGGCGGTAGCGTCTGGAAACACCATATATTTT. Amino acid sequence: CASSPGAVASGNTIYF.

The chain links TRBV6-1 to TRBJ2-6; D ambiguous. Trimming shortened V by 5 bases and J by 0 bases, and 8 bases separated the two germline ends. The CDR3 has 15 amino acids. Germline lookup yields CDR1 MNHNS and CDR2 SASEGT. The CDR3 coding sequence is TGTGCCAGCAGTTCCCGGAGCTCTGGGGCCAACGTCCTGACTTTC. Translated: CASSSRSSGANVLTF.

This chain links TRBV6-5 with TRBJ2-7, with 8 positions matching TRBD1. CDR1 and CDR2 from the germline V gene are MNHEY and SVGAGI. J lost 1 base, V lost 5 bases, and 1 base had no gene match. CDR3 length: 13 amino acids. The CDR3 region is CASSRDRSYEQYF. In nucleotides, the CDR3 is TGTGCCAGCAGTCGGGACAGGTCCTACGAGCAGTACTTC.

There are a few counts of this clone. The chain is built from TRBV7-9 and TRBJ2-1; 8 bases agree with TRBD1. Germline loops: CDR1 SEHNR, CDR2 FQNEAQ (reference sequence). This CDR3 region has 14 residues. Germline trimming cut 6 bases from V and 6 bases from J; bases unmatched to any gene: 7. The CDR3 DNA sequence: TGTGCCAGCAGGTCCAGGGGGCCCAGCAATGAGCAGTTCTTC. It is translated as CASRSRGPSNEQFF. Filled out from reference TRBV7-9 and TRBJ2-1, the complete variable domain reads DTGVSQNPRHKITKRGQNVTFRCDPISEHNRLYWYRQTLGQGPEFLTYFQNEAQLEKSRLLSDRFSAERPKGSFSTLEIQRTEQGDSAMYLCASRSRGPSNEQFFGPGTRLTVL.

In DNA form, the CDR3 reads TGTGCCAGCAGTTTACGGATAGCGGGAGATGGCACAGATACGCAGTATTTT. It is translated as CASSLRIAGDGTDTQYF. The chain is built from TRBV28 and TRBJ2-3; TRBD2 aligns across 9 bases. The CDR3 totals 17 residues. V lost 2 bases and J lost 1; bases outside the gene matches: 7. Looked up from germline, CDR1 is MDHEN and CDR2 is SYDVKM.

Only a few counts were recorded for this clone. The rearrangement links TRBV10-2 to TRBJ1-1; no clear D. CDR1 is WSHSY, CDR2 SAAADI, per germline. Trimming took off 2 bases at V and 10 bases at J, with 5 bases between the two ends. This CDR3 is 10 amino acids long. The CDR3 loop reads CASSEQRAFF. The DNA for the CDR3 is TGCGCCAGCAGTGAGCAGCGAGCTTTCTTT.

The chain employs TRBV5-3 and TRBJ2-1; D is uncertain. TRBV5-3 has ORF status, its function being uncertain. CDR3 length equals 16 residues. Trimming removed 0 bases from V and 3 bases from J, with 13 bases in between. The CDR3 here is CARSLARCSNYNEQFF. DNA for the CDR3: TGTGCCAGAAGCTTGGCCAGGTGCAGCAACTACAATGAGCAGTTCTTC.

This clone was recorded once. The rearrangement links TRBV9 to TRBJ2-3; either TRBD1 or TRBD2 may supply D (5 bases each). V lost 0 bases to trimming and J lost 4 bases, with 12 bases between them. CDR1 and CDR2 (germline): SGDLS, YYNGEE. This CDR3 is 15 amino acids long. The CDR3 protein is CASSVVSGTADTQYF. In DNA form, the CDR3 reads TGTGCCAGCAGCGTAGTTTCCGGGACGGCAGATACGCAGTATTTT.

The chain carries TRBV4-2 and TRBJ2-2; TRBD2 matches at 16 bases. CDR3 length equals 20 residues. Germline V gene data show CDR1 as LGHNA and CDR2 as YNFKEQ. V shed 4 bases, J shed 8 bases, and the junction held 16 bases outside the gene matches. CDR3 in amino acids: CASSPRAPGLAGGPRGELFF. The DNA of the CDR3 is TGTGCCAGCAGCCCAAGGGCACCGGGACTAGCGGGAGGGCCCCGGGGGGAGCTGTTTTTT.

The J gene is TRBJ1-2, the V gene TRBV7-8, with D possibly TRBD1 on 5 matching bases. Trimming removed 0 bases from V and 8 bases from J, with 22 bases in between. The CDR3 runs to 17 residues. CDR1 and CDR2 (germline): SGHVS, FQNEAQ. The CDR3 spells CASSLAHVSSGIRGYTF. In DNA, the CDR3 is TGTGCCAGCAGCTTAGCGCACGTTTCGTCAGGGATCCGCGGCTACACCTTC. The whole variable domain, filled in from reference TRBV7-8 and TRBJ1-2, reads GAGVSQSPRYKVAKRGQDVALRCDPISGHVSLFWYQQALGQGPEFLTYFQNEAQLDKSGLPSDRFFAERPEGSVSTLKIQRTQQEDSAVYLCASSLAHVSSGIRGYTFGSGTRLTVV.

A word on this clone: Other DNA variants within this sample encode the same CDR3. This sequence joins TRBV19 and TRBJ2-7; D unclear. The V gene lost 4 bases and the J gene lost 1 base, with 11 bases spanning the gap. Looked up from germline, CDR1 is LNHDA and CDR2 is SQIVND (reference sequence). The CDR3 extends over 14 amino acids. The chain's CDR3 is CASSTGLSSYEQYF. The CDR3, as DNA: TGTGCCAGTAGTACTGGGTTGTCTTCCTACGAGCAGTACTTC.

This chain links TRBV5-1 with TRBJ2-1; TRBD2 aligns across 13 bases. V was pared by 2 bases and J by 6 bases, with 2 bases of the junction left unmatched. This CDR3 has 15 residues. Per the germline V gene, CDR1 is SGHRS and CDR2 is YFSETQ. The CDR3 coding sequence is TGCGCCAGCAGCTTCGGGACTAGCGGGACCAATGAGCAGTTCTTC. As protein: CASSFGTSGTNEQFF.

The chain carries TRBV21-1 and TRBJ2-1; the table's TRBD2 call for D was not verified on the DNA. TRBV21-1 is termed a pseudogene. This CDR3 spans 18 amino acids. In DNA form, the CDR3 reads TGTGCCAGCAGCAAACTAGCGGGAGGATCCGACTGTGACAATGAGCAGTTCTTC. Its protein is CASSKLAGGSDCDNEQFF.